The TCR beta chain described here comes from a study of blood T cells in healthy people across ages. Next came a second PCR, run for about 6 to 11 cycles, which used a sample-barcoded 5' primer along with a J-beta primer mix. TCRdb ran MiXCR on the 5' RACE reads and lists one entry per CDR3 protein. This sample has 1.5 million to 2 million distinct CDR3 sequences, with roughly 27% found just once. Sequenced sample: blood. This TCR derives from a woman aged 25 to 39 in good health.

CDR3 in amino acids: CARGRGHLGSYTF. The CDR3, as DNA: TGTGCTAGGGGACGGGGACACTTAGGGAGCTACACCTTC. The V and J genes are TRBV12-5 and TRBJ1-2; the D gene is possibly TRBD1 (6 bases). CDR1 is LGHNT, CDR2 FRNRAP, per germline. The CDR3 sequence is 13 residues long. Trimming cost V 9 bases and J 9 bases, with 20 bases left between them.